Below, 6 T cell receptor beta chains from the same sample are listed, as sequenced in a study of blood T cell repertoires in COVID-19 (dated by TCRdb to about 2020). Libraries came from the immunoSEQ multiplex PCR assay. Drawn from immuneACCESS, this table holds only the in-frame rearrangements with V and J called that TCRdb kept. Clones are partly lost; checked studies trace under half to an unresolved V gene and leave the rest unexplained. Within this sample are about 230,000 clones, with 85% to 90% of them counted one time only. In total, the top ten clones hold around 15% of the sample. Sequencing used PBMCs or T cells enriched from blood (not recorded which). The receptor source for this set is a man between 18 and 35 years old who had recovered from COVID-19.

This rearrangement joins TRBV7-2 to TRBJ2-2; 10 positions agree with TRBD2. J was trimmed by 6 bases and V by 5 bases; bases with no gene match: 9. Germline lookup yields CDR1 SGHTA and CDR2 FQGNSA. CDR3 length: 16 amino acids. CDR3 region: CASSPRASGSSGELFF. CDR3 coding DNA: TGTGCCAGCAGCCCCAGGGCTAGCGGGAGTTCCGGGGAGCTGTTTTTT.

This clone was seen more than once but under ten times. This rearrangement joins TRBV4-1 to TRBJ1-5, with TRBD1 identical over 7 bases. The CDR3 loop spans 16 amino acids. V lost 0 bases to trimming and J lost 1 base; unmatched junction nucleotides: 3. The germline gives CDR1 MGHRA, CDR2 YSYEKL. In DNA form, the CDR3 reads TGCGCCAGCAGCCAAGAAGGGGGCCTCAGCAATCAGCCCCAGCATTTT. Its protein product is CASSQEGGLSNQPQHF.

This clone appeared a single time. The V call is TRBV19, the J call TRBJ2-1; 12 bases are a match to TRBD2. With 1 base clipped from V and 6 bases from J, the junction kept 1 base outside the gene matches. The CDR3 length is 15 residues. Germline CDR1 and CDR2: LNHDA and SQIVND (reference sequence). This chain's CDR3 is CASSIGTSGVNEQFF. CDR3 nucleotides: TGTGCCAGTAGTATAGGGACTAGCGGGGTCAATGAGCAGTTCTTC.

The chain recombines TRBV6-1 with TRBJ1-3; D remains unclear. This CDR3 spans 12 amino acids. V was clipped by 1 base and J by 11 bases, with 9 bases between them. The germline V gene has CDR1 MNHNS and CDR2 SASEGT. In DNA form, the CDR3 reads TGTGCCAGCAGTGAAGATATTGTAGCCATATATTTT. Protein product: CASSEDIVAIYF.

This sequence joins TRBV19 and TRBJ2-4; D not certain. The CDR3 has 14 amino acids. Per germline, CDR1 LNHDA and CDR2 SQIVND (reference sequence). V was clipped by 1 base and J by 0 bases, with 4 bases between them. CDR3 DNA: TGTGCCAGTAGTATAGGACTAGCCAAAAACATTCAGTACTTC. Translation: CASSIGLAKNIQYF. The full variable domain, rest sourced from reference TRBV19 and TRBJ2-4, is DGGITQSPKYLFRKEGQNVTLSCEQNLNHDAMYWYRQDPGQGLRLIYYSQIVNDFQKGDIAEGYSVSREKKESFPLTVTSAQKNPTAFYLCASSIGLAKNIQYFGAGTRLSVL.

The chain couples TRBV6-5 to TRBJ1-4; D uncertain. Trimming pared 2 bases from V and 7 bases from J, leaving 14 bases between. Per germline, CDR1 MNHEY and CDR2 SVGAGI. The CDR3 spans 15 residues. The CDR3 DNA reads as TGTGCCAGCAGTTACGCGGCAGCTAGAGGTGAAAAACTGTTTTTT. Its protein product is CASSYAAARGEKLFF.